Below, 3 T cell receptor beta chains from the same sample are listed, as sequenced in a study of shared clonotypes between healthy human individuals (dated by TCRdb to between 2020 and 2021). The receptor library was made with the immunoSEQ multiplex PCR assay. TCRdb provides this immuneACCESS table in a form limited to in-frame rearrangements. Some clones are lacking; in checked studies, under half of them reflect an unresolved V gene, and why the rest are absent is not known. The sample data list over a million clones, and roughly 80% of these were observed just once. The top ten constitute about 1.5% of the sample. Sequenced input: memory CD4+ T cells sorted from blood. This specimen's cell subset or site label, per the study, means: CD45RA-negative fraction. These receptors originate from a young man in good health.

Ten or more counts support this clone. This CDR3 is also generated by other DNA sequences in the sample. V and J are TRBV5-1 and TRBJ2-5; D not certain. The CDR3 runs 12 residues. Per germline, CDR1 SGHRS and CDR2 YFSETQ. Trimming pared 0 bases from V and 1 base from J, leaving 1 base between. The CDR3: CASSLAQETQYF. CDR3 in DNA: TGCGCCAGCAGCTTGGCCCAAGAGACCCAGTACTTC.

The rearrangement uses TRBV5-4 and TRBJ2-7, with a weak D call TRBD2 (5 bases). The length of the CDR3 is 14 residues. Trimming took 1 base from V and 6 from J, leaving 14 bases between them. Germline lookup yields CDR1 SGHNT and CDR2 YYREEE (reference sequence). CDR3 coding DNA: TGTGCCAGCAGCTTGATGTCCGGAGGAGGCGAGCAGTACTTC. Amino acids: CASSLMSGGGEQYF.

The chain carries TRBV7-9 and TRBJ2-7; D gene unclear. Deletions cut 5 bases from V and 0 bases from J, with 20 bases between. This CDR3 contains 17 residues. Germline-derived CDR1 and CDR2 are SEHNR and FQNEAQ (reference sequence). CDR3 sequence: CASSTQPGRVGSYEQYF. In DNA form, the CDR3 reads TGTGCCAGCAGCACCCAACCCGGACGGGTTGGCTCCTACGAGCAGTACTTC. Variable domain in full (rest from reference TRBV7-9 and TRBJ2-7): DTGVSQNPRHKITKRGQNVTFRCDPISEHNRLYWYRQTLGQGPEFLTYFQNEAQLEKSRLLSDRFSAERPKGSFSTLEIQRTEQGDSAMYLCASSTQPGRVGSYEQYFGPGTRLTVT.